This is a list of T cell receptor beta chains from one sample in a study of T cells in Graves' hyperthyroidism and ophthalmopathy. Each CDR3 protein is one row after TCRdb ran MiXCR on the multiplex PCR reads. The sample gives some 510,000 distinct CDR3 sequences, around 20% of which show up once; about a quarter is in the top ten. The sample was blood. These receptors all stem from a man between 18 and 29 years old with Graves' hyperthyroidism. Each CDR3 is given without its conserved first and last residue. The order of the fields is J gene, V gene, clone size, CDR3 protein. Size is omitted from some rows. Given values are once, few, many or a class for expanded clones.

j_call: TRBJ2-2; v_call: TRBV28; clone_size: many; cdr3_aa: ASSWTGNTGELF
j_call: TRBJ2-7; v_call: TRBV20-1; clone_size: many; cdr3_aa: SARDPVPRREQY
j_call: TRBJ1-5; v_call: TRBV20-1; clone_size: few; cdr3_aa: SAPSQGAQPQH
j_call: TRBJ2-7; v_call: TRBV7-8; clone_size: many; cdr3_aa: ASSRGLAGDEQY
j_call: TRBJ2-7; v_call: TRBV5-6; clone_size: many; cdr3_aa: ASSLDSFYEQY
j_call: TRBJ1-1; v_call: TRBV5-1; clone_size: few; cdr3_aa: ASSLLRSTEAF
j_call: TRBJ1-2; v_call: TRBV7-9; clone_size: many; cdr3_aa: ASSLGTTGIRGYT
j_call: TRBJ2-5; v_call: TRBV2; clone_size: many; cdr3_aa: ASSRTGEETQY
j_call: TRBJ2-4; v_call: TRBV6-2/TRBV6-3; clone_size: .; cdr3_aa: ASSTLGTSGGYIQY
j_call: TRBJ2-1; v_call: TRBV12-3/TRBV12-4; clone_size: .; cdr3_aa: ASSPQGQKF
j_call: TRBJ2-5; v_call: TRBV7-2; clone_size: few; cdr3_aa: ASSQLASQETQY
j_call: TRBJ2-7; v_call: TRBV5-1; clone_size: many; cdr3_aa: ASSSRDRAVYEQY
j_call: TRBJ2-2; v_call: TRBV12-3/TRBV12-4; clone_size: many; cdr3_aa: ASSLGQGSEHTGELF
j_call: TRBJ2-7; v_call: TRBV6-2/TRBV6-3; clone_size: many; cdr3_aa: ASSKRTEIAYEQY
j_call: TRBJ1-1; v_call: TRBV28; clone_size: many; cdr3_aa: ASRGLWGGNTEAF
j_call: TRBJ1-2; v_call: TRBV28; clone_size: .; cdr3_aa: ASSFWTGRNYGYT
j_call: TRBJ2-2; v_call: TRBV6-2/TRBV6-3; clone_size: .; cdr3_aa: ASSVNRNTGELF
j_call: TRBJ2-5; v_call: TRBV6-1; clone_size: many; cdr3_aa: ASGSRQATQY
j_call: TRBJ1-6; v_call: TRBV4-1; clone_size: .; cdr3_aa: ASSRPGRDNSPLH
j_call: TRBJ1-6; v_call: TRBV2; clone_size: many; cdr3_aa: ASSDLKGQGKENSPLH
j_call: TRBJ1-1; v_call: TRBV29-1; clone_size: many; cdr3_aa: SVAGRVRDEAF
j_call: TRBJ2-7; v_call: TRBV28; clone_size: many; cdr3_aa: ASTPMVLALRAGNEQY
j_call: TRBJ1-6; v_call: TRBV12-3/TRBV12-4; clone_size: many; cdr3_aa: ASSQRTRGSPLH
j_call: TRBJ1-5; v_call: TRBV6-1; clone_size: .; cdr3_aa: ASTPDRINQPQH
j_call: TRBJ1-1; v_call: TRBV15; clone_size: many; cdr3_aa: ATSRDNAGEAF
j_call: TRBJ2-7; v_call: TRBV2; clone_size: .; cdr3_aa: ASSPTSEADEQY
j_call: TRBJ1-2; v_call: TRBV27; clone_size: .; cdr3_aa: ASSPTPVNYGYT
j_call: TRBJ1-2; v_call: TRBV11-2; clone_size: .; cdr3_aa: ASSTTGQTRYGYT
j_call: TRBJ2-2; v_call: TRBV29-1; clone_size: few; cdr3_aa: SVAGVTGELF
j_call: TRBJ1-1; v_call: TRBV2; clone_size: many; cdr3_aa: ASGGEANTEAF